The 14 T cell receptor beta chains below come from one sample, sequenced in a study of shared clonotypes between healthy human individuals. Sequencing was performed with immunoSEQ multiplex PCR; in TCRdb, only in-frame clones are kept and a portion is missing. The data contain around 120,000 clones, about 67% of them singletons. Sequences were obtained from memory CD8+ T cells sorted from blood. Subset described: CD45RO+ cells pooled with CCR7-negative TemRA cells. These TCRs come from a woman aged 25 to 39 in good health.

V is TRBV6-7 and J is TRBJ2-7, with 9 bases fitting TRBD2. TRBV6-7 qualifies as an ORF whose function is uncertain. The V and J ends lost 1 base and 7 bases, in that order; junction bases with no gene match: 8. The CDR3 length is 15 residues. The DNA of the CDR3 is TGTGCCAGCAGTTACTGTCGCGGGAGGGGTAGAGAGCAGTACTTC. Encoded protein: CASSYCRGRGREQYF.

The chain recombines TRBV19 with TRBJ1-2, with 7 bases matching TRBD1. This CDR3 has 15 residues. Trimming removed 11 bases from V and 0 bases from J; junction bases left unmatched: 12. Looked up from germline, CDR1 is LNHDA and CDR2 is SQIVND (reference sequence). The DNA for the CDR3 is TGTGCCTCGAAAGGACGGGGGACAGCTAACTATGGCTACACCTTC. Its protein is CASKGRGTANYGYTF.

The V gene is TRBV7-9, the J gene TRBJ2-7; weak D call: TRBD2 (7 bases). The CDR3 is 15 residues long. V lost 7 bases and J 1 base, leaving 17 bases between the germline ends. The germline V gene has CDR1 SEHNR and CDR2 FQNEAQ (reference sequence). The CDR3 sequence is CASTIAGRGSYEQYF. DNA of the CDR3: TGTGCCAGCACCATAGCGGGCAGGGGATCCTACGAGCAGTACTTC.

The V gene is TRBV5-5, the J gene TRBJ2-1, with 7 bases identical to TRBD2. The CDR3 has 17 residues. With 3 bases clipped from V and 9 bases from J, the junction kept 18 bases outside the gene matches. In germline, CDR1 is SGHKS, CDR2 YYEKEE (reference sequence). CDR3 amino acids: CASSSSLWTRSSGEQFF. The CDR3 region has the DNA TGTGCCAGCAGCTCCAGCTTGTGGACTAGATCCAGCGGTGAGCAGTTCTTC.

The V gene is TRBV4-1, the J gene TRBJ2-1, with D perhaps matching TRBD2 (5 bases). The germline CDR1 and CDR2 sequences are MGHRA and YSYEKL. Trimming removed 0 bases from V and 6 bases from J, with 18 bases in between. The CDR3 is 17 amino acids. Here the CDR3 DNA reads TGCGCCAGCAGCCAAGACGCCTGGACCCCTCGGGGCAATGAGCAGTTCTTC. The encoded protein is CASSQDAWTPRGNEQFF.

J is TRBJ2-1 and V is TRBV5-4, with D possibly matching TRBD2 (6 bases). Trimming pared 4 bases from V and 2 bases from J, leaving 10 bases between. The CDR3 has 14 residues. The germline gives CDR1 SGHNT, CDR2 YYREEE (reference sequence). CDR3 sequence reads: CASSRDSTYNEQFF. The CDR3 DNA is TGTGCCAGCAGCCGGGACTCAACCTACAATGAGCAGTTCTTC.

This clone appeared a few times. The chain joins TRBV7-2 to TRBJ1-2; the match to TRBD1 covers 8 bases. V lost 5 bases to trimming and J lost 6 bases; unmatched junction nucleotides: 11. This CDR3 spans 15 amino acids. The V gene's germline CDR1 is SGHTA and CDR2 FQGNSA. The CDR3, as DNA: TGTGCCAGCAGCGCTACGGCTGGACAGGGTAATGGCTACACCTTC. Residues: CASSATAGQGNGYTF.

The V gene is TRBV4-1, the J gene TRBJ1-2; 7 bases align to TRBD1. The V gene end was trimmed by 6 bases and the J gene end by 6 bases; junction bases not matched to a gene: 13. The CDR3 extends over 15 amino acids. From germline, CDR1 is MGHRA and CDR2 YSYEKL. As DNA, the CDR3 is TGCGCCAGCAGGCATCAGGGGGTATTGAGGGATGGCTACACCTTC. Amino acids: CASRHQGVLRDGYTF.

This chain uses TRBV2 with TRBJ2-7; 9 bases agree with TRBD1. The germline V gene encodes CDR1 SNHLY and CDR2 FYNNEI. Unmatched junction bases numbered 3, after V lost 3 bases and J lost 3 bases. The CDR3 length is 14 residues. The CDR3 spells CASSEDRGIYEQYF. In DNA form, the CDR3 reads TGTGCCAGCAGTGAGGACAGGGGAATCTACGAGCAGTACTTC.

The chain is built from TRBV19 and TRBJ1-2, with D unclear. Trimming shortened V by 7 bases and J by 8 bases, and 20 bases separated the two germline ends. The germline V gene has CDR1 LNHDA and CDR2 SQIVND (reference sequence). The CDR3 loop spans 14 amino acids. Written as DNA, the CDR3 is TGTGCCAGTAATCCGGGCAGCAACCGGTGGGGCTACACCTTC. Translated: CASNPGSNRWGYTF.

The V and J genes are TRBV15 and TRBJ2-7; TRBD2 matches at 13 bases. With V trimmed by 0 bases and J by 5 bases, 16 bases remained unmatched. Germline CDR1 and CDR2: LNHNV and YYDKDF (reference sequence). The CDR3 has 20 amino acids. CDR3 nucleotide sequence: TGTGCCACCAGCAGAGAAGCCCGACTAGCGGGAGGCTTTTTAGAGGACGAGCAGTACTTC. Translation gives CATSREARLAGGFLEDEQYF.

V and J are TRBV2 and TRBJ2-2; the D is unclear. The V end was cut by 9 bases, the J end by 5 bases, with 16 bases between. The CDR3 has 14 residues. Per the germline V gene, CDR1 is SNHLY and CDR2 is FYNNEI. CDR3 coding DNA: TGTGCCAGTCCGCCCGGCGCTACTACCGGGGAGCTGTTTTTT. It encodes CASPPGATTGELFF.

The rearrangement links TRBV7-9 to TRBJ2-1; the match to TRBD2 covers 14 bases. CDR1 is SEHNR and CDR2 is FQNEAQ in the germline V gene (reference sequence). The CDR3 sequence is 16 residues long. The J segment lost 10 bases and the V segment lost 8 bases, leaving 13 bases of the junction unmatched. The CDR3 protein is CASGDLGTSGSGEQFF. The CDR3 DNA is TGTGCCAGCGGAGACTTAGGGACTAGCGGGAGCGGAGAGCAGTTCTTC.

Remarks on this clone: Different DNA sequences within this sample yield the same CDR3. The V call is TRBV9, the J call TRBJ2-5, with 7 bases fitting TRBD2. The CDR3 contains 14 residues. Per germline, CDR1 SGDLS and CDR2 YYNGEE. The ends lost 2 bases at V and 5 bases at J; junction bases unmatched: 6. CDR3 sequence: CASSVGGSGETQYF. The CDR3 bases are TGTGCCAGCAGCGTGGGCGGGAGTGGTGAGACCCAGTACTTC.